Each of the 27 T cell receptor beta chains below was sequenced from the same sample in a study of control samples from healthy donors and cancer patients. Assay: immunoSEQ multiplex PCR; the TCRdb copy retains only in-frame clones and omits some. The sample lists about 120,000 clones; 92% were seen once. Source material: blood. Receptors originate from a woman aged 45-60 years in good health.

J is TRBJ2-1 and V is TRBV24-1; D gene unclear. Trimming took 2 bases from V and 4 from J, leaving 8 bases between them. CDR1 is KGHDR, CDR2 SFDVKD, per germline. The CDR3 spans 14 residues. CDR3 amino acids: CATSDWQVYNEQFF. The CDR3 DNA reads TGTGCCACCAGTGATTGGCAGGTGTACAATGAGCAGTTCTTC.

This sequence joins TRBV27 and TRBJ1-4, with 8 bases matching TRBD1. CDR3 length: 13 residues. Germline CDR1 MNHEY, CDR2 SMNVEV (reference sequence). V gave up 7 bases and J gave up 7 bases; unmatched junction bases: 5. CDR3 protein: CASKRDRREKLFF. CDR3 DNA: TGTGCCAGCAAAAGGGACAGGCGTGAAAAACTGTTTTTT.

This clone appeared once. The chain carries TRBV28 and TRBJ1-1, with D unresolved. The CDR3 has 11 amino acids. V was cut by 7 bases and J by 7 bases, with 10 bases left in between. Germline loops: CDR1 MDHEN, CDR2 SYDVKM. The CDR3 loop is CASNNFYEAFF. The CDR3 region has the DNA TGTGCCAGCAATAATTTTTATGAAGCTTTCTTT. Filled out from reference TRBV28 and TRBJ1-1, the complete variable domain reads DVKVTQSSRYLVKRTGEKVFLECVQDMDHENMFWYRQDPGLGLRLIYFSYDVKMKEKGDIPEGYSVSREKKERFSLILESASTNQTSMYLCASNNFYEAFFGQGTRLTVV.

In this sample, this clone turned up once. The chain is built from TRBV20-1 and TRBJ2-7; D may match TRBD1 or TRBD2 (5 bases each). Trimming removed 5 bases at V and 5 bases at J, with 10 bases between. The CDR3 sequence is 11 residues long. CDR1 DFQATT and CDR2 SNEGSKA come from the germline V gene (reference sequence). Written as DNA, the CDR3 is TGCAGTGCTGGTTCGGGGCACGAGCAGTACTTC. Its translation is CSAGSGHEQYF.

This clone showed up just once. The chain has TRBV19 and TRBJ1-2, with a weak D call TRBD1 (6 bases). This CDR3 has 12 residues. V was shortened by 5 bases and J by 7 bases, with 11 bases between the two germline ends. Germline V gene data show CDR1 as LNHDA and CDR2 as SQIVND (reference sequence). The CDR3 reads CASSLQGGGYTF. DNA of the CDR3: TGTGCCAGTAGTCTACAGGGAGGTGGCTACACCTTC.

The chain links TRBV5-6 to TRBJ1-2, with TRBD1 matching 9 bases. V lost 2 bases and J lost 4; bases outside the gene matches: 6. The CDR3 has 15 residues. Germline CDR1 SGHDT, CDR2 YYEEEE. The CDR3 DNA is TGTGCCAGCAGCTTCGGACAGGGGATTCCCTATGGCTACACCTTC. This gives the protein CASSFGQGIPYGYTF. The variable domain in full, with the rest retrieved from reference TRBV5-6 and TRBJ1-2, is DAGVTQSPTHLIKTRGQQVTLRCSPKSGHDTVSWYQQALGQGPQFIFQYYEEEERQRGNFPDRFSGHQFPNYSSELNVNALLLGDSALYLCASSFGQGIPYGYTFGSGTRLTVV.

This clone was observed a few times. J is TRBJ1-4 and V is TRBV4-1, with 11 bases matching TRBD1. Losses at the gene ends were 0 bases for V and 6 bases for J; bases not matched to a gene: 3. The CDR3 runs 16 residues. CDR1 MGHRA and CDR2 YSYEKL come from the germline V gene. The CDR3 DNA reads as TGCGCCAGCAGCCAAGATGGGACAGGGGGGTATGAAAAACTGTTTTTT. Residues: CASSQDGTGGYEKLFF.

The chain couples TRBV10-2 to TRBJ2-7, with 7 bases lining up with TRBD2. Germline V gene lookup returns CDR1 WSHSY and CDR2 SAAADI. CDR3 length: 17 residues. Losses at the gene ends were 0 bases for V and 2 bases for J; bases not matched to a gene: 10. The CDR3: CASSESISAGPAYEQYF. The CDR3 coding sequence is TGCGCCAGCAGTGAGTCGATATCAGCGGGACCCGCCTACGAGCAGTACTTC.

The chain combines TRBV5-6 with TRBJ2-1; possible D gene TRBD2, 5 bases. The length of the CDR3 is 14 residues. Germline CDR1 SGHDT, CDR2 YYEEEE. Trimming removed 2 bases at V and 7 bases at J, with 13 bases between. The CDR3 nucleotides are TGTGCCAGCAGCTTACTTGGACTCCAAAATGAGCAGTTCTTC. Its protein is CASSLLGLQNEQFF.

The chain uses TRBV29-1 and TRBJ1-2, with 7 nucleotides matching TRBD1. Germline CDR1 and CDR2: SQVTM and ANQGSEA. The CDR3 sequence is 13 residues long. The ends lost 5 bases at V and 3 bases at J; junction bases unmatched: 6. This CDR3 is CSVSRTGDYGYTF. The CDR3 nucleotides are TGCAGCGTTTCTCGCACAGGGGACTATGGCTACACCTTC.

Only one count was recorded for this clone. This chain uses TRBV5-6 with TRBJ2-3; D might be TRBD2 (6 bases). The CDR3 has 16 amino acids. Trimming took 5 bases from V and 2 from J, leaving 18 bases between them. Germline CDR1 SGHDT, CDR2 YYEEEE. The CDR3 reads CASSSLREWDTDTQYF. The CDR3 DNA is TGTGCCAGCAGTTCCTTACGGGAGTGGGACACAGATACGCAGTATTTT. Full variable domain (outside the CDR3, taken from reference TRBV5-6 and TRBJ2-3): DAGVTQSPTHLIKTRGQQVTLRCSPKSGHDTVSWYQQALGQGPQFIFQYYEEEERQRGNFPDRFSGHQFPNYSSELNVNALLLGDSALYLCASSSLREWDTDTQYFGPGTRLTVL.

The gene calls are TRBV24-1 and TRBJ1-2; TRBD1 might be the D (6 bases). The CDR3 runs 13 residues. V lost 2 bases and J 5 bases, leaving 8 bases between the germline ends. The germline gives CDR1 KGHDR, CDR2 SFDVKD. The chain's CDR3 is CATSDSGVYGYTF. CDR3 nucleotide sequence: TGTGCCACCAGTGATTCAGGGGTTTATGGCTACACCTTC.

The DNA of the CDR3 is TGTGCCAGCAGCCGTTCCGGGACTAGCGGGGGTCTATACGAGCAGTACTTC. Protein product: CASSRSGTSGGLYEQYF. V gene TRBV11-2 combines with J gene TRBJ2-7; 14 nucleotides align to TRBD2. The germline V gene has CDR1 SGHAT and CDR2 FQNNGV. V was pared by 5 bases and J by 4 bases, with 10 bases of the junction left unmatched. The CDR3 has 17 amino acids.

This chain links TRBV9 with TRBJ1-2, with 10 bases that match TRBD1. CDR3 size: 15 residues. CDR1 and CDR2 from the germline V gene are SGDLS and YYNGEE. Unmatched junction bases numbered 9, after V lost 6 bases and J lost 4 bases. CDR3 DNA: TGTGCCAGCACCGACCAGACAGGGGGCCCCTATGGCTACACCTTC. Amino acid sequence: CASTDQTGGPYGYTF. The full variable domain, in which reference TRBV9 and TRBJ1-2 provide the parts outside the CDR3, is DSGVTQTPKHLITATGQRVTLRCSPRSGDLSVYWYQQSLDQGLQFLIQYYNGEERAKGNILERFSAQQFPDLHSELNLSSLELGDSALYFCASTDQTGGPYGYTFGSGTRLTVV.

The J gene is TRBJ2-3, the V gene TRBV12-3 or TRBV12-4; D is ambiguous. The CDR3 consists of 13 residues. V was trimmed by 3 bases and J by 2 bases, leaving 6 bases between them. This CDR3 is CASSFWNTDTQYF. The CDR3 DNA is TGTGCCAGCAGTTTTTGGAACACAGATACGCAGTATTTT.

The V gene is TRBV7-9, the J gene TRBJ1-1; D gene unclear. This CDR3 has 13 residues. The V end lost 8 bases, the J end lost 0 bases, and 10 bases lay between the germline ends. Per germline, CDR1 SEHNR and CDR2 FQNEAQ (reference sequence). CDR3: CASREQLNTEAFF. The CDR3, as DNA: TGTGCCAGCCGAGAGCAATTGAACACTGAAGCTTTCTTT.

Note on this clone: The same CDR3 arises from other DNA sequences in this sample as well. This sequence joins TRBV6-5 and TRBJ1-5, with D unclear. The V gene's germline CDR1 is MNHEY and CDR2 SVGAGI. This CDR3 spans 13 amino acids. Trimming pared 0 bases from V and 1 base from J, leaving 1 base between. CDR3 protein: CASSYSSNQPQHF. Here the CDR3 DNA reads TGTGCCAGCAGTTACTCCAGCAATCAGCCCCAGCATTTT.

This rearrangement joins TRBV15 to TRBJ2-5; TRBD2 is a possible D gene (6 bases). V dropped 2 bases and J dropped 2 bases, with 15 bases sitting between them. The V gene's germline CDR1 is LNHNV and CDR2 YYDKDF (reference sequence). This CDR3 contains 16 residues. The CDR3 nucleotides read TGTGCCACCAGCAGAATCCGCCCCGGGGGACAAGAGACCCAGTACTTC. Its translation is CATSRIRPGGQETQYF. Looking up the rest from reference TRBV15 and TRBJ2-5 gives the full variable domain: DAMVIQNPRYQVTQFGKPVTLSCSQTLNHNVMYWYQQKSSQAPKLLFHYYDKDFNNEADTPDNFQSRRPNTSFCFLDIRSPGLGDTAMYLCATSRIRPGGQETQYFGPGTRLLVL.

CDR3 nucleotides: TGTGCCAGCACCGGGACAGGGGGTTATGAGCAGTACTTC. Its protein is CASTGTGGYEQYF. The V and J genes are TRBV2 and TRBJ2-7; the match to TRBD1 covers 11 bases. The V gene end was trimmed by 7 bases and the J gene end by 7 bases; junction bases not matched to a gene: 6. Germline assignment: CDR1 SNHLY and CDR2 FYNNEI. CDR3 length: 13 amino acids.

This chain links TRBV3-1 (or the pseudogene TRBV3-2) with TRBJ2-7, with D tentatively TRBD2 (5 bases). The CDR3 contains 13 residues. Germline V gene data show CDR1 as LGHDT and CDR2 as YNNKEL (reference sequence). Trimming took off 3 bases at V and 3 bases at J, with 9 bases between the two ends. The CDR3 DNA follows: TGTGCCAGCAGCCAGGTAGAGGGCTACGAGCAGTACTTC. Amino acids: CASSQVEGYEQYF.

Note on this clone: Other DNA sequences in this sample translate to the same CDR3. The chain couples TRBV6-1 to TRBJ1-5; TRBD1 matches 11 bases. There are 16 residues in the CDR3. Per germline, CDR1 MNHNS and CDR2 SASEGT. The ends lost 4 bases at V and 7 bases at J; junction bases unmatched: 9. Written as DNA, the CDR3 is TGTGCCAGCAGTGGTAGAGGACAGGGGGCGGGGCAGCCCCAGCATTTT. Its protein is CASSGRGQGAGQPQHF.

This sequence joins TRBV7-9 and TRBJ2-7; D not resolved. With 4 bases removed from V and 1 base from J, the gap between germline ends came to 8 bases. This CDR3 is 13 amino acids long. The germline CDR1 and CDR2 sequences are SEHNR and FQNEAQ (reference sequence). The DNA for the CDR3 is TGTGCCAGCAGCTCCTGGGAATCCTACGAGCAGTACTTC. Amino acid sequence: CASSSWESYEQYF.

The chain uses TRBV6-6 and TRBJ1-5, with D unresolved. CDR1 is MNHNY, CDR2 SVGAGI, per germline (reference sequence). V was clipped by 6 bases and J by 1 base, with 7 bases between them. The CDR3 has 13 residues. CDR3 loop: CASRAGSNQPQHF. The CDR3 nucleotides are TGTGCCAGCAGGGCCGGGAGCAATCAGCCCCAGCATTTT.

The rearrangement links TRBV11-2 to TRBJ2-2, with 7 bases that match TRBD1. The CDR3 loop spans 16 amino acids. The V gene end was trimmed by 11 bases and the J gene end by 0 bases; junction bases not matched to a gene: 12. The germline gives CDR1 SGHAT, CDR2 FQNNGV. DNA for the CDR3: TGTGCCGGAACAGACAGGGATGGTGCGAACACCGGGGAGCTGTTTTTT. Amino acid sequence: CAGTDRDGANTGELFF.

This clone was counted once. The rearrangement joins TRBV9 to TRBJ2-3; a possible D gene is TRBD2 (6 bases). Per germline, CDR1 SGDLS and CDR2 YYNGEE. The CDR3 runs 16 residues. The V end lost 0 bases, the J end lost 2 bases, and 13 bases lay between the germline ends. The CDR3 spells CASSVEGLSPTDTQYF. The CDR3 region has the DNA TGTGCCAGCAGCGTAGAGGGACTGAGTCCCACAGATACGCAGTATTTT.

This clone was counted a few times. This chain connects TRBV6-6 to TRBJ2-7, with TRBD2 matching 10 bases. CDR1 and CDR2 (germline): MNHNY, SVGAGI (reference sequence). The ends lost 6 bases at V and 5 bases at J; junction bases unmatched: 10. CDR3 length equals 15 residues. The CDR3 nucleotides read TGTGCCAGCAGGACGGGAAGCGGGAGGGTCAACGAGCAGTACTTC. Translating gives CASRTGSGRVNEQYF.

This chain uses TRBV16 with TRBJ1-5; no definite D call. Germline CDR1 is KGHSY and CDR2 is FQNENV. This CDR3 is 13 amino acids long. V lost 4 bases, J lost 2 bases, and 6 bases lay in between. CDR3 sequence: CASSRPGNQPQHF. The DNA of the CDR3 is TGTGCCAGCAGCCGTCCCGGCAATCAGCCCCAGCATTTT. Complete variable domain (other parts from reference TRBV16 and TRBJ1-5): GEEVAQTPKHLVRGEGQKAKLYCAPIKGHSYVFWYQQVLKNEFKFLISFQNENVFDETGMPKERFSAKCLPNSPCSLEIQATKLEDSAVYFCASSRPGNQPQHFGDGTRLSIL.